The 23 T cell receptor beta chains in this list originate from one sample, sequenced in a study of blood T cell repertoires in COVID-19. Sequencing was performed with immunoSEQ multiplex PCR; in TCRdb, only in-frame clones are kept and a portion is missing. The sample lists hundreds of thousands of clones; over 75% were seen once. The source material was PBMCs or T cells enriched from blood (not recorded which). These receptors originate from a woman aged 25 to 45 who had recovered from COVID-19.

The chain employs TRBV7-9 and TRBJ1-6, with 11 bases fitting TRBD1. The CDR3 has 15 amino acids. Germline CDR1 SEHNR, CDR2 FQNEAQ (reference sequence). J was trimmed by 9 bases and V by 4 bases; bases with no gene match: 5. This CDR3 is CASSSSDRGRSPLHF. The CDR3, as DNA: TGTGCCAGCAGCTCCTCGGACAGGGGGCGTTCACCCCTCCACTTT.

The V call is TRBV10-3, the J call TRBJ2-5; tentative D call: TRBD2 (6 bases). The CDR3 has 15 amino acids. Germline V gene data show CDR1 as ENHRY and CDR2 as SYGVKD. V was cut by 5 bases and J by 4 bases, with 17 bases left in between. CDR3 sequence (DNA): TGTGCCATCAGTTCCCCGGGTAGGGAGGCAGAGACCCAGTACTTC. Amino acids: CAISSPGREAETQYF.

V gene TRBV19 combines with J gene TRBJ2-1; 9 bases match TRBD2. The trim removed 4 bases at V and 0 bases at J, leaving 7 bases unmatched. Germline V gene lookup returns CDR1 LNHDA and CDR2 SQIVND (reference sequence). This CDR3 is 17 amino acids long. The CDR3 protein is CASSTSSGGPSYNEQFF. The CDR3 nucleotides are TGTGCCAGTAGTACTTCCAGCGGGGGGCCCTCCTACAATGAGCAGTTCTTC.

The chain links TRBV5-6 to TRBJ2-1; 11 positions agree with TRBD2. The junction had 6 bases not matched to a gene; V was cut back by 0 bases and J by 4 bases. Germline CDR1 SGHDT, CDR2 YYEEEE. The CDR3 length is 17 residues. The CDR3 region is CASSLAPSGRSYNEQFF. The CDR3 region has the DNA TGTGCCAGCAGCTTGGCGCCTAGCGGGAGGAGTTACAATGAGCAGTTCTTC.

This clone appeared a few times. This chain connects TRBV28 to TRBJ2-7, with D perhaps TRBD1 (6 bases). Looked up from germline, CDR1 is MDHEN and CDR2 is SYDVKM. The CDR3 is made up of 14 amino acids. Between the trimmed V and J ends, which lost 6 bases and 4 bases, there was a span of 16 bases. This CDR3 reads CASRLLTGTYEQYF. The CDR3 DNA sequence: TGTGCCAGCAGATTACTGACAGGAACGTACGAGCAGTACTTC.

The chain uses TRBV7-8 and TRBJ2-7; D may match TRBD1 or TRBD2 (6 bases each). The V gene's germline CDR1 is SGHVS and CDR2 FQNEAQ. There are 12 residues in the CDR3. Trimming removed 5 bases from V and 2 bases from J, with 7 bases in between. The DNA of the CDR3 is TGTGCCAGCAGCCGGGGGCCCTACGAGCAGTACTTC. Translated: CASSRGPYEQYF.

This clone appeared a few times. The V gene is TRBV11-2, the J gene TRBJ1-1; D unresolved. Trimming removed 1 base at V and 1 base at J, with 7 bases between. The CDR3 has 14 amino acids. Germline loops: CDR1 SGHAT, CDR2 FQNNGV. This chain's CDR3 is CASSLVPGNTEAFF. As DNA, the CDR3 is TGTGCCAGCAGCTTAGTCCCAGGGAACACTGAAGCTTTCTTT.

CDR3 nucleotides: TGCGCCAGCAGCTTGTTAAGGGGTACCCAAGAGACCCAGTACTTC. This encodes CASSLLRGTQETQYF. The chain has TRBV5-1 and TRBJ2-5; perhaps TRBD1 as D (5 bases). Trimming cost V 1 base and J 1 base, with 11 bases left between them. Germline CDR1 SGHRS, CDR2 YFSETQ. This CDR3 is built from 15 residues.

The chain employs TRBV6-1 and TRBJ1-1; 7 bases fit TRBD1. Germline CDR1 reads MNHNS; CDR2 reads SASEGT. This CDR3 is 15 amino acids long. V lost 2 bases to trimming and J lost 1 base; unmatched junction nucleotides: 4. The CDR3 loop reads CASSELGGRNTEAFF. CDR3 DNA sequence: TGTGCCAGCAGTGAATTAGGGGGCCGGAACACTGAAGCTTTCTTT.

This sequence joins TRBV7-9 and TRBJ2-3; 12 bases match TRBD2. Germline V lookup: CDR1 SEHNR, CDR2 FQNEAQ (reference sequence). The CDR3 loop spans 15 amino acids. V lost 5 bases and J lost 5; bases outside the gene matches: 5. The CDR3 sequence is CASSNPSGREDTQYF. The CDR3 coding sequence is TGTGCCAGCAGCAACCCTAGCGGGAGGGAAGATACGCAGTATTTT.

V is TRBV6-1 and J is TRBJ1-2, with D unclear. CDR3 length equals 14 residues. Germline CDR1 reads MNHNS; CDR2 reads SASEGT. Trimming cost V 1 base and J 5 bases, with 11 bases left between them. In nucleotides, the CDR3 is TGTGCCAGCAGTGAAGAACCGCGAACGTATGGCTACACCTTC. Translation: CASSEEPRTYGYTF.

The chain joins TRBV29-1 to TRBJ2-1; maybe TRBD2 (6 bases). Germline assignment: CDR1 SQVTM and CDR2 ANQGSEA. V gave up 2 bases and J gave up 7 bases, with 15 bases separating them. The CDR3 is 14 residues long. Here the CDR3 reads CSVELAGRRNEQFF. DNA for the CDR3: TGCAGCGTTGAACTGGCGGGAAGGAGGAATGAGCAGTTCTTC.

For this clone: The same CDR3 arises from other DNA sequences in this sample as well. This chain joins TRBV7-9 and TRBJ1-1; D is perhaps TRBD1 (5 bases). Trimming removed 3 bases from V and 3 bases from J, with 8 bases in between. Germline V gene sequence: CDR1 SEHNR, CDR2 FQNEAQ (reference sequence). There are 13 residues in the CDR3. The CDR3 coding sequence is TGTGCCAGCAGCTTCGGCAGGGACACTGAAGCTTTCTTT. Amino acids: CASSFGRDTEAFF.

This clone was found once. V is TRBV19 and J is TRBJ2-1, with 13 bases that match TRBD2. Germline V lookup: CDR1 LNHDA, CDR2 SQIVND (reference sequence). With 5 bases clipped from V and 2 bases from J, the junction kept 9 bases outside the gene matches. CDR3 length: 18 residues. CDR3 nucleotides: TGTGCCAGTAGTTGGACTAGCGGGAGATCTAGGACCTACAATGAGCAGTTCTTC. Translating gives CASSWTSGRSRTYNEQFF. The full variable domain, completed using reference TRBV19 and TRBJ2-1, is DGGITQSPKYLFRKEGQNVTLSCEQNLNHDAMYWYRQDPGQGLRLIYYSQIVNDFQKGDIAEGYSVSREKKESFPLTVTSAQKNPTAFYLCASSWTSGRSRTYNEQFFGPGTRLTVL.

V gene TRBV3-1 (or the pseudogene TRBV3-2) combines with J gene TRBJ1-6; a weak D match, TRBD1 (5 bases). The germline V and J ends were trimmed by 1 base and 10 bases, with 8 bases remaining between them. The CDR3 has 13 residues. Germline V lookup: CDR1 LGHDT, CDR2 YNNKEL (reference sequence). Here the CDR3 DNA reads TGTGCCAGCAGCCAAGCGGCAGGGTCACCCCTCCACTTT. It yields the protein CASSQAAGSPLHF.

This chain connects TRBV9 to TRBJ2-3; 7 bases agree with TRBD2. Per germline, CDR1 SGDLS and CDR2 YYNGEE. V gave up 0 bases and J gave up 4 bases; unmatched junction bases: 11. This CDR3 comprises 17 residues. CDR3: CASSVGLEGGLADTQYF. The CDR3 nucleotides are TGTGCCAGCAGCGTAGGGCTGGAGGGAGGGCTGGCAGATACGCAGTATTTT.

The V gene is TRBV9, the J gene TRBJ2-2, with 7 nucleotides matching TRBD2. This CDR3 comprises 15 residues. After removal of 0 bases from V and 6 bases from J, the junction contained 5 bases not matched to a gene. From germline, CDR1 is SGDLS and CDR2 YYNGEE. The chain's CDR3 is CASSVAAGSSGELFF. The CDR3 region has the DNA TGTGCCAGCAGCGTAGCAGCGGGGAGTTCCGGGGAGCTGTTTTTT.

In DNA, the CDR3 is TGTGCCAGCTCACCACCGCTGACTAGCGGGGGGGGTGAGCAGTTCTTC. This sequence encodes CASSPPLTSGGGEQFF. The chain uses TRBV18 and TRBJ2-1; 14 bases match TRBD2. This CDR3 spans 16 amino acids. V dropped 0 bases and J dropped 9; count of bases not matched to a gene: 4. Germline loops: CDR1 KGHSH, CDR2 LQKENI. Full variable domain (remainder filled in from reference TRBV18 and TRBJ2-1): NAGVMQNPRHLVRRRGQEARLRCSPMKGHSHVYWYRQLPEEGLKFMVYLQKENIIDESGMPKERFSAEFPKEGPSILRIQQVVRGDSAAYFCASSPPLTSGGGEQFFGPGTRLTVL.

This chain joins TRBV10-3 and TRBJ1-1; the D is unclear. Germline-derived CDR1 and CDR2 are ENHRY and SYGVKD. The length of the CDR3 is 13 residues. Trimming cost V 0 bases and J 5 bases, with 7 bases left between them. The CDR3 DNA reads as TGTGCCATCAGTGAGTCAGGGAGAACTGAAGCTTTCTTT. Protein product: CAISESGRTEAFF.

The CDR3 sequence is CASSSSGTSTDTQYF. The CDR3 region has the DNA TGCGCCAGCAGTTCTAGTGGGACTAGCACAGATACGCAGTATTTT. The chain has TRBV5-1 and TRBJ2-3; maybe TRBD2 (6 bases). V lost 5 bases and J 0 bases, leaving 13 bases between the germline ends. The CDR3 sequence is 15 residues long. Germline V gives CDR1 SGHRS, CDR2 YFSETQ.

This clone was observed a single time. CDR3 amino acids: CASSPSGGEKLFF. CDR3 nucleotide sequence: TGTGCCAGCAGCCCCAGTGGAGGTGAAAAACTGTTTTTT. The gene calls are TRBV7-9 and TRBJ1-4; D remains unclear. Deletions cut 5 bases from V and 7 bases from J, with 11 bases between. Germline loops: CDR1 SEHNR, CDR2 FQNEAQ (reference sequence). This CDR3 contains 13 residues. The entire variable domain, with the rest obtained from reference TRBV7-9 and TRBJ1-4, is as follows: DTGVSQNPRHKITKRGQNVTFRCDPISEHNRLYWYRQTLGQGPEFLTYFQNEAQLEKSRLLSDRFSAERPKGSFSTLEIQRTEQGDSAMYLCASSPSGGEKLFFGSGTQLSVL.

In nucleotides, the CDR3 is TGTGCCAGCAGTTACTTACAGGGGCTCAAAGCTTTCTTT. Its translation is CASSYLQGLKAFF. The chain uses TRBV6-5 and TRBJ1-1; 7 bases fit TRBD1. Germline trimming cut 1 base from V and 9 bases from J; bases unmatched to any gene: 5. Germline V gene data show CDR1 as MNHEY and CDR2 as SVGAGI. The CDR3 extends over 13 amino acids.

The chain combines TRBV10-1 with TRBJ2-5, with D tentatively TRBD2 (6 bases). Trimming shortened V by 7 bases and J by 1 base, and 25 bases separated the two germline ends. The germline gives CDR1 WNHNN, CDR2 SYGVQD (reference sequence). This CDR3 is built from 18 residues. CDR3 in DNA: TGCGCCAGCAACCCCACCGCCCGGGGGACCCACCTCCAAGAGACCCAGTACTTC. Its translation is CASNPTARGTHLQETQYF.